Sequencing of this T cell receptor beta chain was carried out in a study of molecular identifiers for immune sequencing clone quantification. Naive CD8 T cells were picked out by sorting for CD8+CD4-CCR7+CD45RA+. The CDR3 is made up of 12 amino acids. One entry per CDR3 protein, called by TCRdb with MiXCR from the PCR reads. The sample comprises 20,000 or so distinct CDR3 sequences, about a fifth of which are singletons, and over 6% rests with the top ten. This rearrangement joins TRBV21-1 to TRBJ2-7. TRBV21-1 is a listed pseudogene. Sequenced input: naive CD8+ T cells from blood, with Jurkat cell RNA spiked in. Subset meaning: FACS-sorted CD8+CD4-CCR7+CD45RA+ naive T cells. The source is a human donor in good health. Some libraries in this study had Jurkat cell RNA spiked in. CDR3: CASSEGSYEQYF. For the CDR3, the DNA is TGCGCCAGCAGTGAAGGCAGCTACGAGCAGTACTTC.